The clone carrying this TCR beta chain was picked up a small number of times. Its antigen is as yet unknown. The sample is drawn from a study of beta chain features in type 1 diabetes. Every bit of the isolated RNA underwent reverse transcription, so sequencing read expressed TCRB transcripts. Here immunoSEQ multiplex PCR was the method, and the copy in TCRdb shows in-frame clones only, minus some. The table lists over 150,000 clones, around 7.9% of them singletons. Averaging approximately 110 mL, one heparinised blood draw came from each individual donor. With 5 bases clipped from V and 0 bases from J, the junction kept 2 bases outside the gene matches. CDR1 and CDR2 from the germline V gene are MNHEY and SMNVEV (reference sequence). This CDR3 has 14 residues. Points from the study as a whole: There was a moderate but significant shortening of TCRB CDR3s in all four CD4+ subsets of Type 1 diabetes patients. Within patients, naive, central memory and Treg TCRB repertoires seemed more similar than within healthy donors.

V is TRBV27 and J is TRBJ2-7; 9 positions agree with TRBD2. The clonotype comes from a man between 18 and 29 years old with type 1 diabetes. The sequenced sample consisted of central memory CD4+ T cells from blood. This chain's CDR3 is CASSMTSGSYEQYF. The CDR3, as DNA: TGTGCCAGCAGTATGACTAGCGGCTCCTACGAGCAGTACTTC.